This TCR beta chain emerged from a study of monozygotic twins with inflammatory bowel disease (dated by TCRdb to the late 2010s). Describing the broader study: The complete study included 30 or so monozygotic twin pairs: 19 IBD-discordant Danish pairs and nine German pairs, of which four were IBD-concordant and five were IBD-discordant. Each individual had, on average, about 151 000 unique TCRalpha sequences and 181 000 unique TCRbeta sequences available for analysis. The search for disease-associated traits relied mainly on comparing, within discordant pairs, IBD patients with their genetically identical healthy co-twins.

Library creation used 5' RACE. Each TCR library was prepared from about 3,300 ng of total RNA. For each sample, cDNA was synthesized in eight separate reactions using SMARTScribe reverse transcriptase. During cDNA synthesis, template switching was used to introduce unique molecular identifiers that contained a 6-nucleotide sample barcode. Two nested PCRs of about 15 and 9 cycles amplified the TCRalpha and TCRbeta cDNA, and bead purification followed each PCR. Before amplification, cDNA was treated with uracil DNA-glycosylase and purified using the QIAquick PCR purification kit. The second PCR added Illumina TruSeq-compatible adapters along with sample-specific barcodes. Library quality and concentration were assessed using TapeStation and Qubit, and roughly 5 ng of each library was pooled. Pooled libraries were sequenced on an Illumina HiSeq2500 single-index Rapid Run with 2 x 100 bp reads and custom sequencing primers. Under the source paper's analysis protocol: MiGEC version 1.2.6 was used for UMI-based consensus assembly to correct PCR and sequencing errors. MiXCR version 2.1.1 was used to carry out V(D)J alignment, clonotype assembly and CDR3 extraction. Gene usage, clonotype sharing and MAIT/NKT TCR abundance were normalised by analysing the top 1000, 10 000 and 20 000 clonotypes per sample. After downsampling to 27 000 UMIs, diversity was calculated as the inverse Simpson index using the vegan R package. Paired Mann-Whitney U tests were applied to discordant twin pairs, and Benjamini-Hochberg correction was used for multiple testing. Based on TCRdb reprocessing of the reads, there is one entry per CDR3 protein sequence, and DNA is missing. The V and J calls shown here were made by TCRdb, not taken from the authors' results. The sample's records list around 380,000 distinct CDR3 sequences. The ten largest clones add up to more than 2% of the sample.

From each donor, a roughly 2.7 ml peripheral blood sample was drawn into PAXgene tubes and stored at -80 degrees C. Total RNA was isolated from whole blood with the PAXgene blood miRNA kit on an automated QIAcube, without T cell sorting. Deep TCRalpha and TCRbeta repertoire profiling with unique molecular barcoding was performed on peripheral blood of monozygotic twin pairs concordant or discordant for inflammatory bowel disease. Smoking habits were recorded for all twin pairs, and each individual was classified as a current, former or never smoker. Via the germline V gene (reference sequence), CDR1 is SEHNR and CDR2 FQNEAQ. The cysteine opens and the phenylalanine closes a CDR3 of 12 amino acids. Only the protein is on record. Broad study findings and their caveats: Compared with healthy twins, IBD patients shared fewer clonotypes with other individuals, and the difference was most pronounced in patients with signs of disease activity. IBD patients had lower TCRbeta repertoire diversity, measured by the inverse Simpson index, than their healthy co-twins. No difference in repertoire similarity was observed between concordant and discordant twins, possibly owing to limited statistical power. Because patients received different immunosuppressive treatments, the repertoires may have picked up extra background noise and variability between individuals. The analysis was unable to tell apart different T cell subtypes. No single strong signal or clonotype linked to IBD turned up in the results, so the idea that one exists was not supported.

Points on this clonotype: The antigen it binds to is not known.

Recombination joined TRBV7-9 with TRBJ1-1. The receptor was isolated from a human donor with ulcerative colitis or Crohn's disease, or a healthy co-twin of an affected twin (not recorded which). The sequenced sample consisted of blood. CDR3 loop: CASSHERTEAFF.